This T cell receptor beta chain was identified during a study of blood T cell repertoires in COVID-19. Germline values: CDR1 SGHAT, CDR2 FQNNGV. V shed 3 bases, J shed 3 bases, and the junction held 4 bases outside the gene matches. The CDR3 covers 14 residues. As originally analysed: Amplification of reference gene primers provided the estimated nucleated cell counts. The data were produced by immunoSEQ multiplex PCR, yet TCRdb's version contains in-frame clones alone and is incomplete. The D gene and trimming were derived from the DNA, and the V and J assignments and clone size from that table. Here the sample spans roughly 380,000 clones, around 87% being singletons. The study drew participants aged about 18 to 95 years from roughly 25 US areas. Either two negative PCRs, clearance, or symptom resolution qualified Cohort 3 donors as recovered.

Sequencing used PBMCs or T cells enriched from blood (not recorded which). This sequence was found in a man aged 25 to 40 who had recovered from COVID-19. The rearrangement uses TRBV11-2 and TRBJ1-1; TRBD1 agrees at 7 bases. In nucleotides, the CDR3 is TGTGCCAGCAGCTTGAGGGGACAGCACACTGAAGCTTTCTTT. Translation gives CASSLRGQHTEAFF. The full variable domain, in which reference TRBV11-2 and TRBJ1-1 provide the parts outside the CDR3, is EAGVAQSPRYKIIEKRQSVAFWCNPISGHATLYWYQQILGQGPKLLIQFQNNGVVDDSQLPKDRFSAERLKGVDSTLKIQPAKLEDSAVYLCASSLRGQHTEAFFGQGTRLTVV.